The following is a TCR beta chain sequence with its context. The target antigen is unknown. The CDR3 runs 16 residues. Germline lookup yields CDR1 ENHRY and CDR2 SYGVKD. V shed 5 bases and J 6 bases; nucleotides not matched to a gene: 14. The protocol was immunoSEQ multiplex PCR, while the TCRdb copy is restricted to in-frame clones and leaves out a portion. The sample carries some 11,000 clones, more than 70% recorded once. The data derive from a study of graft-versus-host responses after intestinal transplantation. Study-level background: Anti-thymocyte globulin served as induction for all recipients, who then took tacrolimus and steroids for two to three years. Study-wide results and caveats: Early declines in HvG clones that occurred post-transplant were associated with peak circulating GvH clone levels. Present in recipient marrow, GvH clones included some that appeared first in ileum or blood. Graft-donor T cell macrochimerism coincided with high graft-versus-host to host-versus-graft clonal ratios in allografts.

The input for sequencing was PBMCs, taken approximately 120 days after transplant. This receptor was taken from a human patient who received an intestinal transplant, so some T cells may come from the graft donor. The genes are TRBV10-3 and TRBJ2-3; the match to TRBD2 covers 7 bases. CDR3: CAISLGGARAGDTQYF. CDR3 nucleotides: TGTGCCATCAGTCTGGGAGGGGCCCGGGCGGGGGATACGCAGTATTTT.